This T cell receptor beta chain was recorded in a study of T cells expressing NK-cell markers (dated by TCRdb to 2018 to 2020). Concerning the study at large: TCR beta-chain repertoires were profiled in sorted CD3+CD56+NKG2C+, CD3+CD56+NKG2C- and CD3+CD56-NKG2C+ T-cell subsets from several donors. Among the eight sequenced donors, only one was HCMV-seronegative, while the other seven were HCMV-seropositive. Sequencing of the libraries produced 2 x 150 bp reads on Illumina HiSeq 2000/2500, MiSeq or NextSeq. The eight sequenced donors were randomly selected healthy volunteers, three men and five women. General study outcomes and caveats: It remained unclear whether the expanded NKG2C-expressing T cell clones were specific for HCMV antigens. In more than five donors, the dominant CD3+CD56+NKG2C+ clonotypes were found to rank among the top 10 CD8+ clonotypes and to make up roughly 1.0-7.5% of CD8+ T cells. Those dominant clonotypes were again the most abundant among CD3+CD56-NKG2C+ cells in four donors, at about 25-65%.

In the germline V gene, CDR1 corresponds to MGHDK and CDR2 to SYGVNS. From cysteine to phenylalanine, the CDR3 is 13 amino acids long. The record lacks a DNA sequence. About this clonotype itself: The antigen it recognizes is unknown.

HCMV serostatus was determined by detecting HCMV-specific IgG in serum with a commercial ELISA kit. Peripheral blood mononuclear cells were isolated from blood by Ficoll density gradient centrifugation. Sequenced using an Illumina HiSeq 2000. TCR beta cDNA libraries were made by 5'RACE template switching that added a universal primer site and unique molecular identifiers. Priming for cDNA synthesis came from the TCR beta constant segment, and two successive PCR amplification steps followed. The authors processed their data as follows. MIGEC handled demultiplexing of the reads and grouping by UMI, while MiTCR was used to assemble and quantify clonotypes. Only TCR cDNA sequences supported by at least two reads were kept to exclude erroneous sequences. The tcR package was used for downstream repertoire analysis, and clonotypes were matched across fractions by CDR3 nucleotide sequence plus V segment. VDJmatch was used to annotate antigen specificity against VDJdb, with one amino acid substitution allowed in CDR3. Through TCRdb reprocessing, the reads give one entry per CDR3 protein sequence; DNA is omitted. The V and J calls were not made by the authors but by TCRdb's processing. This specimen's table enumerates around 260,000 distinct CDR3 sequences. Around 4.3% of the sample goes to the ten largest clones.

The V and J segments used are TRBV25-1 and TRBJ2-2. The sequence came from a woman aged 18 to 75 in good health. Sequencing used blood T cells: a sorted CD56 or NKG2C T cell subset, CD4+ or CD8+ T cells, or bulk PBMC T cells (not recorded which). The CDR3: CASINWVTGELFF. The CDR3 plus the reference TRBV25-1 and TRBJ2-2 genes for the other parts give the full variable domain: EADIYQTPRYLVIGTGKKITLECSQTMGHDKMYWYQQDPGMELHLIHYSYGVNSTEKGDLSSESTVSRIRTEHFPLTLESARPSHTSQYLCASINWVTGELFFGEGSRLTVL.